The 18 T cell receptor beta chains presented below share a single source sample, sequenced in a study of shared clonotypes between healthy human individuals. The method was immunoSEQ multiplex PCR; TCRdb's version includes in-frame clones alone and lacks a portion of them. Of about 2.5 million clones in the sample, approximately 90% are singletons; the top ten hold 0.3% to 0.4%. Material for sequencing was naive CD4+ T cells from PBMCs. Subset described: CD45RA+ positively selected. The receptors come from a man in his late teens or twenties in good health. Some clones in this sample may be carry-over from other donors' samples.

The count of this clone is one. This chain joins TRBV5-1 and TRBJ2-3; 7 bases align to TRBD2. In germline, CDR1 is SGHRS, CDR2 YFSETQ. The CDR3 is made up of 16 amino acids. J was trimmed by 5 bases and V by 2 bases; bases with no gene match: 11. For the CDR3, the DNA is TGCGCCAGCAGCTTTGTAACGGGGGGTTCGGGAGATACGCAGTATTTT. Translation: CASSFVTGGSGDTQYF.

CDR3 nucleotide sequence: TGTGCCAGCAGTGAACAGGGAGCGCTTGGCTACGAGCAGTACTTC. The encoded protein is CASSEQGALGYEQYF. The chain carries TRBV25-1 and TRBJ2-7; D tentatively reads TRBD1 or TRBD2 (5 bases each). Germline V gene lookup returns CDR1 MGHDK and CDR2 SYGVNS. The CDR3 is made up of 15 amino acids. The V end was cut by 2 bases, the J end by 3 bases, with 14 bases between.

The CDR3 DNA is TGTGCCCGTGGAAGGGAGCAGGGATCTTACGAGCAGTACTTC. It translates to CARGREQGSYEQYF. J is TRBJ2-7 and V is TRBV30; either TRBD1 or TRBD2 may supply D (5 bases each). Germline CDR1 GTSNPN, CDR2 SVGIG (reference sequence). This CDR3 is built from 14 residues. Trimming removed 8 bases at V and 4 bases at J, with 21 bases between. Complete variable domain (other parts from reference TRBV30 and TRBJ2-7): SQTIHQWPATLVQPVGSPLSLECTVEGTSNPNLYWYRQAAGRGLQLLFYSVGIGQISSEVPQNLSASRPQDRQFILSSKKLLLSDSGFYLCARGREQGSYEQYFGPGTRLTVT.

The chain is built from TRBV7-8 and TRBJ2-7; D may be TRBD1 (5 bases). V was clipped by 1 base and J by 5 bases, with 24 bases between them. The CDR3 consists of 18 residues. Germline values: CDR1 SGHVS, CDR2 FQNEAQ. CDR3 sequence: CASSLGLVLGLLGNEQYF. The CDR3 DNA reads TGTGCCAGCAGCTTAGGTTTGGTTCTGGGGCTATTGGGAAACGAGCAGTACTTC.

V usage is TRBV30 and J usage is TRBJ2-5; maybe TRBD2 (5 bases). V dropped 0 bases and J dropped 2 bases, with 7 bases sitting between them. The CDR3 sequence is 13 residues long. CDR1 and CDR2 (germline): GTSNPN, SVGIG (reference sequence). The CDR3 region has the DNA TGTGCCTGGAGTGTATGGGAGCAAGAGACCCAGTACTTC. It specifies CAWSVWEQETQYF.

The chain employs TRBV7-2 and TRBJ1-4, with no clear D. The V end lost 2 bases, the J end lost 7 bases, and 8 bases lay between the germline ends. The CDR3 loop spans 13 amino acids. Germline CDR1 and CDR2: SGHTA and FQGNSA. CDR3 residues: CASSLFNGEKLFF. CDR3 in DNA: TGTGCCAGCAGCTTATTTAACGGTGAAAAACTGTTTTTT. The full variable domain, in which reference TRBV7-2 and TRBJ1-4 provide the parts outside the CDR3, is GAGVSQSPSNKVTEKGKDVELRCDPISGHTALYWYRQSLGQGLEFLIYFQGNSAPDKSGLPSDRFSAERTGGSVSTLTIQRTQQEDSAVYLCASSLFNGEKLFFGSGTQLSVL.

This chain joins TRBV18 and TRBJ1-2, with D unclear. Between the trimmed V and J ends, which lost 4 bases and 5 bases, there was a span of 8 bases. CDR1 KGHSH and CDR2 LQKENI come from the germline V gene. The CDR3 totals 12 residues. DNA of the CDR3: TGTGCCAGCTCACGGGAAAATTATGGCTACACCTTC. Translation gives CASSRENYGYTF.

The CDR3 coding sequence is TGCGCCAGCAGCTTGAGGGTCGGGGAGCTGTTTTTT. Amino acid sequence: CASSLRVGELFF. This rearrangement joins TRBV5-1 to TRBJ2-2; D remains unclear. The CDR3 consists of 12 residues. Germline values: CDR1 SGHRS, CDR2 YFSETQ. Trimming shortened V by 1 base and J by 7 bases, and 5 bases separated the two germline ends. The full variable domain, completed using reference TRBV5-1 and TRBJ2-2, is KAGVTQTPRYLIKTRGQQVTLSCSPISGHRSVSWYQQTPGQGLQFLFEYFSETQRNKGNFPGRFSGRQFSNSRSEMNVSTLELGDSALYLCASSLRVGELFFGEGSRLTVL.

This clone was picked up one time. This rearrangement joins TRBV7-6 to TRBJ1-1, with D tentatively TRBD1 (6 bases). V shed 6 bases and J shed 2 bases, with 16 bases lying between them. The length of the CDR3 is 15 residues. The V gene's germline CDR1 is SGHVS and CDR2 FNYEAQ. The CDR3 coding sequence is TGTGCCAGCAGTAAACTATTCAGGGGAAACACTGAAGCTTTCTTT. Protein: CASSKLFRGNTEAFF.

As concerns this clone: An end of the junction does not agree with germline; a read error may underlie this. The chain couples TRBV6-1 to TRBJ1-2, with unresolved D. This CDR3 comprises 11 residues. Germline loops: CDR1 MNHNS, CDR2 SASEGT. CDR3 bases: TGTGCCAGCAGGGAAGTCTATGGCTACACCTTC. Protein sequence: CASREVYGYTF.

The gene calls are TRBV5-1 and TRBJ1-1; 9 bases agree with TRBD1. CDR3 length equals 14 residues. Germline V lookup: CDR1 SGHRS, CDR2 YFSETQ. The V segment lost 4 bases and the J segment 5 bases; nucleotides outside the gene matches: 6. CDR3 nucleotides: TGCGCCAGCAGCATAGGGACAGGGAGAACTGAAGCTTTCTTT. It specifies CASSIGTGRTEAFF. Based on the CDR3 plus reference TRBV5-1 and TRBJ1-1, the full variable domain is KAGVTQTPRYLIKTRGQQVTLSCSPISGHRSVSWYQQTPGQGLQFLFEYFSETQRNKGNFPGRFSGRQFSNSRSEMNVSTLELGDSALYLCASSIGTGRTEAFFGQGTRLTVV.

V usage is TRBV9 and J usage is TRBJ2-6; a possible D gene is TRBD2 (6 bases). The CDR3 length is 16 residues. Trimming cost V 2 bases and J 0 bases, with 9 bases left between them. Germline lookup yields CDR1 SGDLS and CDR2 YYNGEE. CDR3 sequence (DNA): TGTGCCAGCAGCGTCGGGGGTCTCTCTGGGGCCAACGTCCTGACTTTC. Amino acid sequence: CASSVGGLSGANVLTF.

The chain carries TRBV6-1 and TRBJ1-2; TRBD1 might be the D (5 bases). Germline CDR1 reads MNHNS; CDR2 reads SASEGT. The CDR3 totals 12 residues. The ends were cut back, 3 bases at V and 8 bases at J, with 10 bases in the middle. The CDR3 DNA reads TGTGCCAGCAGTGATGACAGTCTGGGCTACACCTTC. Translating gives CASSDDSLGYTF.

V gene TRBV30 combines with J gene TRBJ2-7; D may be TRBD1 (5 bases). Germline CDR1 is GTSNPN and CDR2 is SVGIG (reference sequence). The CDR3 consists of 14 residues. With 4 bases removed from V and 6 bases from J, the gap between germline ends came to 19 bases. The CDR3 region is CAWNGRPGWSEQYF. CDR3 DNA sequence: TGTGCCTGGAACGGCAGGCCAGGGTGGAGCGAGCAGTACTTC.

The chain joins TRBV5-1 to TRBJ2-1; 9 bases are a match to TRBD2. The CDR3 is made up of 16 amino acids. Germline V gives CDR1 SGHRS, CDR2 YFSETQ. Trimming took 3 bases from V and 2 from J; bases not matched to a gene: 6. Here the CDR3 DNA reads TGCGCCAGCAGCTCAGTAGCGGGAGTCACCTACAATGAGCAGTTCTTC. Protein sequence: CASSSVAGVTYNEQFF.

A note on this clone: This sample also contains other DNA sequences that code for the same CDR3. This chain connects TRBV7-3 to TRBJ1-1; D ambiguous. Germline CDR1 reads SGHTA; CDR2 reads FQGTGA. This CDR3 is 13 amino acids long. The V end was cut by 5 bases, the J end by 0 bases, with 7 bases between. CDR3 region: CASSPRLNTEAFF. CDR3 nucleotide sequence: TGTGCCAGCAGCCCCAGGTTGAACACTGAAGCTTTCTTT.

The chain joins TRBV10-3 to TRBJ2-2; no reliable D call. The ends were cut back, 0 bases at V and 7 bases at J, with 3 bases in the middle. The CDR3 consists of 12 residues. Germline assignment: CDR1 ENHRY and CDR2 SYGVKD. CDR3 sequence: CAISESFGELFF. CDR3 DNA: TGTGCCATCAGTGAGTCGTTCGGGGAGCTGTTTTTT.

The chain carries TRBV18 and TRBJ1-2; D may be TRBD1 (6 bases). V was cut by 2 bases and J by 4 bases, with 14 bases left in between. This CDR3 spans 15 amino acids. Germline V gene sequence: CDR1 KGHSH, CDR2 LQKENI. In nucleotides, the CDR3 is TGTGCCAGCTCACCATCCCCGGGACACCGCTATGGCTACACCTTC. Its translation: CASSPSPGHRYGYTF.